The 24 T cell receptor beta chains presented below share a single source sample, sequenced in a study of CD8+ T cells in alopecia areata. Extraction of RNA preceded its reverse transcription into cDNA, which served as the sequencing template. The assay was immunoSEQ multiplex PCR, and TCRdb's table has in-frame clones only and misses some. The sample has roughly 150,000 clones, 55% seen once. Sequencing was performed on CD4+ T cells sorted from blood. These receptors were obtained from a human donor in good health.

The genes are TRBV29-1 and TRBJ2-2; the D is unclear. Germline CDR1 SQVTM, CDR2 ANQGSEA. Trimming removed 7 bases from V and 6 bases from J, with 27 bases in between. CDR3 size: 17 residues. CDR3 in amino acids: CSATGRLSSTGPGELFF. The DNA for the CDR3 is TGCAGCGCAACGGGCAGACTGAGTTCCACCGGGCCCGGGGAGCTGTTTTTT.

The gene calls are TRBV5-1 and TRBJ2-3; 7 bases match TRBD1. Germline CDR1 is SGHRS and CDR2 is YFSETQ. The V gene end was trimmed by 0 bases and the J gene end by 6 bases; junction bases not matched to a gene: 4. This CDR3 is 14 amino acids long. The CDR3 here is CASSLEAGGDTQYF. CDR3 DNA sequence: TGCGCCAGCAGCTTGGAGGCAGGGGGTGATACGCAGTATTTT.

V and J are TRBV20-1 and TRBJ2-5; TRBD1 matches 8 bases. The CDR3 is 11 amino acids. Germline V gene sequence: CDR1 DFQATT, CDR2 SNEGSKA (reference sequence). The trim removed 7 bases at V and 4 bases at J, leaving 2 bases unmatched. This CDR3 reads CSVDRGETQYF. DNA for the CDR3: TGCAGTGTAGACAGGGGAGAGACCCAGTACTTC.

J is TRBJ2-3 and V is TRBV5-4; D is possibly TRBD2 (6 bases). V dropped 4 bases and J dropped 6 bases, with 18 bases sitting between them. This CDR3 is 15 amino acids long. Germline assignment: CDR1 SGHNT and CDR2 YYREEE (reference sequence). DNA of the CDR3: TGTGCCAGCAGCACGGACTACTCCTTTTCGGATACGCAGTATTTT. It is translated as CASSTDYSFSDTQYF.

The chain links TRBV2 to TRBJ2-6; D may be TRBD2 (5 bases). V dropped 8 bases and J dropped 5 bases, with 16 bases sitting between them. Germline assignment: CDR1 SNHLY and CDR2 FYNNEI. This CDR3 is 15 amino acids long. The CDR3 protein is CASLRELTRANVLTF. DNA for the CDR3: TGTGCCAGCTTAAGGGAGTTGACGCGGGCCAACGTCCTGACTTTC.

Of note for this clone: Other DNA sequences in this sample translate to the same CDR3. The chain has TRBV5-1 and TRBJ2-2; the D call may be TRBD1 or TRBD2 (5 bases each). Trimming stripped 0 bases from V and 0 bases from J, with 6 bases between. Germline CDR1 reads SGHRS; CDR2 reads YFSETQ. The CDR3 is made up of 15 amino acids. The CDR3 nucleotides read TGCGCCAGCAGCTTGGGAGGGGCGAACACCGGGGAGCTGTTTTTT. This sequence encodes CASSLGGANTGELFF.

This sequence joins TRBV4-2 and TRBJ2-7, with 9 bases fitting TRBD2. V was clipped by 1 base and J by 3 bases; unmatched bases: 1. Germline lookup yields CDR1 LGHNA and CDR2 YNFKEQ. The CDR3 is made up of 14 amino acids. CDR3 in DNA: TGTGCCAGCAGCCAAGGTAGCGGGAGCTACGAGCAGTACTTC. It specifies CASSQGSGSYEQYF.

The rearrangement joins TRBV6-1 to TRBJ1-2, with D perhaps matching TRBD1 (5 bases). Trimming took 6 bases from V and 4 from J, leaving 9 bases between them. The germline gives CDR1 MNHNS, CDR2 SASEGT. CDR3 length: 12 residues. The CDR3 loop is CASRDTAYGYTF. The CDR3 nucleotides read TGTGCCAGCAGGGACACAGCCTATGGCTACACCTTC.

This clone was counted only a few times. The V gene is TRBV5-6, the J gene TRBJ1-3; no clear D. Germline V gene sequence: CDR1 SGHDT, CDR2 YYEEEE. V was shortened by 0 bases and J by 3 bases, with 4 bases between the two germline ends. The length of the CDR3 is 13 residues. The CDR3 loop is CASSLEGGNTIYF. The CDR3 coding sequence is TGTGCCAGCAGCTTGGAAGGTGGAAACACCATATATTTT. Full variable domain (missing parts from reference TRBV5-6 and TRBJ1-3): DAGVTQSPTHLIKTRGQQVTLRCSPKSGHDTVSWYQQALGQGPQFIFQYYEEEERQRGNFPDRFSGHQFPNYSSELNVNALLLGDSALYLCASSLEGGNTIYFGEGSWLTVV.

The chain couples TRBV29-1 to TRBJ2-7, with D maybe TRBD2 (5 bases). CDR1 and CDR2 from the germline V gene are SQVTM and ANQGSEA. V lost 0 bases, J lost 6 bases, and 18 bases lay in between. The CDR3 consists of 15 residues. DNA of the CDR3: TGCAGCGTTGAAGATCTGGTCGAGGGCCTAGGCGAGCAGTACTTC. Amino acids: CSVEDLVEGLGEQYF.

This clone was detected once. The chain's CDR3 is CAWSGPNQPQHF. The CDR3 DNA sequence: TGTGCCTGGAGTGGTCCCAATCAGCCCCAGCATTTT. The chain joins TRBV30 to TRBJ1-5; D call uncertain. The V end was cut by 1 base, the J end by 3 bases, with 4 bases between. Germline V gene lookup returns CDR1 GTSNPN and CDR2 SVGIG (reference sequence). This CDR3 comprises 12 residues.

This clone was detected only a few times. The chain joins TRBV30 to TRBJ1-1; TRBD1 matches 7 bases. V shed 4 bases, J shed 1 base, and the junction held 3 bases outside the gene matches. The CDR3 covers 13 residues. Germline CDR1 and CDR2: GTSNPN and SVGIG (reference sequence). This CDR3 reads CAWTRDRNTEAFF. Written as DNA, the CDR3 is TGTGCCTGGACTAGGGACAGGAACACTGAAGCTTTCTTT. Full variable domain (rest looked up from reference TRBV30 and TRBJ1-1): SQTIHQWPATLVQPVGSPLSLECTVEGTSNPNLYWYRQAAGRGLQLLFYSVGIGQISSEVPQNLSASRPQDRQFILSSKKLLLSDSGFYLCAWTRDRNTEAFFGQGTRLTVV.

The CDR3: CASLLAGSTGELFF. The CDR3 coding sequence is TGTGCCAGCCTCCTAGCGGGGAGCACCGGGGAGCTGTTTTTT. The gene calls are TRBV7-9 and TRBJ2-2; 9 bases fit TRBD2. V gave up 8 bases and J gave up 4 bases; unmatched junction bases: 5. CDR3 length equals 14 residues. CDR1 and CDR2 (germline): SEHNR, FQNEAQ (reference sequence).

The DNA for the CDR3 is TGTGCCACCGGACAGGGGGCGAACACCGGGGAGCTGTTTTTT. This gives the protein CATGQGANTGELFF. The chain carries TRBV2 and TRBJ2-2; 10 nucleotides agree with TRBD1. There are 14 residues in the CDR3. CDR1 and CDR2 (germline): SNHLY, FYNNEI. Losses at the gene ends were 10 bases for V and 0 bases for J; bases not matched to a gene: 2.

The chain couples TRBV18 to TRBJ2-4; D is unclear. Germline V lookup: CDR1 KGHSH, CDR2 LQKENI. V lost 4 bases and J lost 5, with 12 bases in between. CDR3 size: 14 residues. The CDR3 reads CASSLGVLENIQYF. CDR3 bases: TGTGCCAGCTCACTTGGGGTACTTGAAAACATTCAGTACTTC.

As DNA, the CDR3 is TGCGCCAGCAGCCACCGACAGACCCTCTATGGCTACACCTTC. It is translated as CASSHRQTLYGYTF. The chain links TRBV4-1 to TRBJ1-2; TRBD1 might be the D (5 bases). With 3 bases removed from V and 4 bases from J, the gap between germline ends came to 12 bases. This CDR3 comprises 14 residues. CDR1 MGHRA and CDR2 YSYEKL come from the germline V gene.

This chain links TRBV6-5 with TRBJ2-5, with 9 bases aligning to TRBD1. This CDR3 contains 14 residues. The germline gives CDR1 MNHEY, CDR2 SVGAGI. V shed 5 bases, J shed 7 bases, and the junction held 8 bases outside the gene matches. This CDR3 reads CASSRTGGGGTQYF. The CDR3 nucleotides are TGTGCCAGCAGTAGAACAGGGGGCGGGGGGACCCAGTACTTC.

The chain combines TRBV29-1 with TRBJ1-2; no clear D gene. Between the trimmed V and J ends, which lost 8 bases and 4 bases, there was a span of 8 bases. The V gene's germline CDR1 is SQVTM and CDR2 ANQGSEA. This CDR3 contains 10 residues. CDR3 nucleotides: TGCAGCACAGAGTTCTATGGCTACACCTTC. Its protein product is CSTEFYGYTF.

The gene calls are TRBV9 and TRBJ1-5; TRBD1 is a possible D gene (5 bases). CDR1 SGDLS and CDR2 YYNGEE come from the germline V gene. The CDR3 loop spans 14 amino acids. V was clipped by 4 bases and J by 0 bases, with 8 bases between them. CDR3 loop: CASSFDSSNQPQHF. As DNA, the CDR3 is TGTGCCAGCAGCTTCGACAGTAGCAATCAGCCCCAGCATTTT.

The V and J genes are TRBV5-1 and TRBJ2-2; D possibly corresponds to TRBD1 (6 bases). V was clipped by 7 bases and J by 4 bases, with 11 bases between them. The V gene's germline CDR1 is SGHRS and CDR2 YFSETQ. This CDR3 spans 13 amino acids. Here the CDR3 reads CASGRGPTGELFF. The CDR3 DNA reads TGCGCCAGCGGCAGGGGACCCACCGGGGAGCTGTTTTTT.

The chain carries TRBV5-6 and TRBJ1-2; D not certain. Between the trimmed V and J ends, which lost 1 base and 2 bases, there was a span of 0 bases. Germline V gene data show CDR1 as SGHDT and CDR2 as YYEEEE. This CDR3 region has 11 residues. CDR3 nucleotide sequence: TGTGCCAGCAGCTTGAACTATGGCTACACCTTC. Protein: CASSLNYGYTF. The full variable domain, its missing parts supplied by reference TRBV5-6 and TRBJ1-2, is DAGVTQSPTHLIKTRGQQVTLRCSPKSGHDTVSWYQQALGQGPQFIFQYYEEEERQRGNFPDRFSGHQFPNYSSELNVNALLLGDSALYLCASSLNYGYTFGSGTRLTVV.

The chain employs TRBV29-1 and TRBJ2-5, with TRBD2 matching over 8 bases. The CDR3 covers 11 residues. Germline CDR1 reads SQVTM; CDR2 reads ANQGSEA. Germline trimming cut 6 bases from V and 11 bases from J; bases unmatched to any gene: 8. In DNA, the CDR3 is TGCAGCGTCAGAAGCCAGCGGGAGCAGTACTTC. Protein: CSVRSQREQYF.

The chain carries TRBV29-1 and TRBJ2-1, with D perhaps TRBD2 (5 bases). Trimming removed 7 bases at V and 5 bases at J, with 21 bases between. Germline V gene sequence: CDR1 SQVTM, CDR2 ANQGSEA. The CDR3 has 15 residues. The CDR3 DNA follows: TGCAGCGCCGTCCTAATAGCGCACACCGACAATGAGCAGTTCTTC. It yields the protein CSAVLIAHTDNEQFF.

Of note for this clone: Other DNA variants within this sample encode the same CDR3. The chain has TRBV29-1 and TRBJ2-7; perhaps TRBD1 as D (6 bases). V lost 7 bases, J lost 4 bases, and 11 bases lay in between. The CDR3 covers 11 residues. Germline loops: CDR1 SQVTM, CDR2 ANQGSEA. The CDR3 nucleotides read TGCAGCGCCCGTACAGGGTACGAGCAGTACTTC. Its protein product is CSARTGYEQYF.